The entry below gives a single TCR beta chain sequence along with its context. What it recognizes is unknown. The sample has other DNA sequences that encode this CDR3 too. PCR used 60 Vbeta primers and 13 Jbeta primers. Produced via immunoSEQ multiplex PCR; TCRdb's table is partial and in-frame only. The table lists approximately 110,000 clones. V was clipped by 3 bases and J by 4 bases, with 9 bases between them. The CDR3 runs to 13 residues. Germline values: CDR1 SGHNT, CDR2 YENEEA. The sample originates from a study of cytomegalovirus exposure and HLA in healthy donors. Whole-study context: There were roughly 110 million unique TCR beta sequences, drawn from 180 million or so T cells, in an earlier analysis.

Overall study results and limits: It emerged from a later analysis that several of the most significant clusters appeared to be linked to common viral pathogens. Excluded were some V segments that proved indistinguishable, including TRBV6-2 and TRBV6-3. The only immune exposure information that was available was CMV serostatus.

Specimen: PBMCs. This receptor was identified in a man aged 35 to 55 in good health and CMV-seronegative. The rearrangement uses TRBV11-3 and TRBJ2-5, with D tentatively TRBD2 (6 bases). The CDR3 is CASSLEGRETQYF. Here the CDR3 DNA reads TGTGCCAGCAGCTTGGAGGGCCGAGAGACCCAGTACTTC.